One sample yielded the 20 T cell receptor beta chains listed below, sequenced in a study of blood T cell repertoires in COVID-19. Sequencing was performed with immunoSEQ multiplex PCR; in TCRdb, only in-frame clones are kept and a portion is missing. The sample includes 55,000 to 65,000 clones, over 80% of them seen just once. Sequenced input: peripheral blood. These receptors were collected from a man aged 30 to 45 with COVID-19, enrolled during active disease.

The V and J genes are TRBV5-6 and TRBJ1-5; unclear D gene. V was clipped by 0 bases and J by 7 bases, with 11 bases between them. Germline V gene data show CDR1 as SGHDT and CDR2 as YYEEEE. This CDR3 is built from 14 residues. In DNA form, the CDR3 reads TGTGCCAGCAGCTTGGACGGGTACGAGCAGCCCCAGCATTTT. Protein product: CASSLDGYEQPQHF.

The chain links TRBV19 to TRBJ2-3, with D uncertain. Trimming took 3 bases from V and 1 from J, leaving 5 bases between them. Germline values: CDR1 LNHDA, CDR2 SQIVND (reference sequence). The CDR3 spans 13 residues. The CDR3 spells CASSIQGTDTQYF. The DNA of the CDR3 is TGTGCCAGTAGTATCCAGGGCACAGATACGCAGTATTTT.

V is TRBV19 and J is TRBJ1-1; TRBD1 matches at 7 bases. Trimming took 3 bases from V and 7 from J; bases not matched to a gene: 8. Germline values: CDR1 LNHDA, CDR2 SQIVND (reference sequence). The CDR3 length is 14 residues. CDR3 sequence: CASSIDRARVEAFF. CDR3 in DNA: TGTGCCAGTAGTATCGACAGGGCGAGGGTTGAAGCTTTCTTT. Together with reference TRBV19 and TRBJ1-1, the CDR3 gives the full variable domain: DGGITQSPKYLFRKEGQNVTLSCEQNLNHDAMYWYRQDPGQGLRLIYYSQIVNDFQKGDIAEGYSVSREKKESFPLTVTSAQKNPTAFYLCASSIDRARVEAFFGQGTRLTVV.

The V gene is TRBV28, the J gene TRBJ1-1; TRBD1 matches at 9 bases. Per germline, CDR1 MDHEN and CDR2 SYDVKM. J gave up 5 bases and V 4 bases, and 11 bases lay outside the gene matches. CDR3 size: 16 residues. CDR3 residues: CASSSYTGGARTEAFF. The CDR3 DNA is TGTGCCAGCAGTTCTTATACAGGGGGCGCGAGGACTGAAGCTTTCTTT.

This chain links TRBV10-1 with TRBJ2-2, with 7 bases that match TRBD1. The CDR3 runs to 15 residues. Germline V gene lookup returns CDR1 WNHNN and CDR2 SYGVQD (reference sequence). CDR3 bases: TGCCCCACCAGCCGACAGGGACGGGCCACCGGGGAGCTGTTTTTT. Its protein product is CPTSRQGRATGELFF.

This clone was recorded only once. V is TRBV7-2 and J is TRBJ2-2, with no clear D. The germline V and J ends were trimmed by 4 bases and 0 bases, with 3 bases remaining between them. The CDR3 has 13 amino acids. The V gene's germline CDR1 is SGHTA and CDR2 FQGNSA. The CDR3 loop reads CASSSANTGELFF. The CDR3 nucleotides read TGTGCCAGCAGCTCGGCGAACACCGGGGAGCTGTTTTTT.

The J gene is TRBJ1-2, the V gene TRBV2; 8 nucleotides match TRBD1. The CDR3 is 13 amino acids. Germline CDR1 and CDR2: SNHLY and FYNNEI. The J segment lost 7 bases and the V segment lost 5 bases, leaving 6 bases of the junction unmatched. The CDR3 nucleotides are TGTGCCAGCAGTCCCCCCGGACAGGGTGGCTACACCTTC. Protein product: CASSPPGQGGYTF.

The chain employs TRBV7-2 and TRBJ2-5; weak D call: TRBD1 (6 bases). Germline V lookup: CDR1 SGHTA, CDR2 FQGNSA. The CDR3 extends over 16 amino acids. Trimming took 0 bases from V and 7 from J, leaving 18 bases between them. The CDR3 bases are TGTGCCAGCAGCTTAGCTTTGGGACATACTTTGGGGACCCAGTACTTC. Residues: CASSLALGHTLGTQYF.

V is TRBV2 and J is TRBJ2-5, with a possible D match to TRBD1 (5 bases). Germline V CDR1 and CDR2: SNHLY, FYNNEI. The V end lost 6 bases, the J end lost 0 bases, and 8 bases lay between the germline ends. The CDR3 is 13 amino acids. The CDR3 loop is CASRRQYQETQYF. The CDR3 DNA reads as TGTGCCAGCAGAAGACAGTACCAAGAGACCCAGTACTTC.

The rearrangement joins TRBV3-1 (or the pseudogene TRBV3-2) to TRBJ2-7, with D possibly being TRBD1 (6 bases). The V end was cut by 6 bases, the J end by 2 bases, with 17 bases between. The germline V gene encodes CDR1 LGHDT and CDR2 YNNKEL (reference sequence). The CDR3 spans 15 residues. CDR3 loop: CASRRSGTPPYEQYF. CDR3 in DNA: TGTGCCAGCAGGAGATCCGGGACACCTCCCTACGAGCAGTACTTC.

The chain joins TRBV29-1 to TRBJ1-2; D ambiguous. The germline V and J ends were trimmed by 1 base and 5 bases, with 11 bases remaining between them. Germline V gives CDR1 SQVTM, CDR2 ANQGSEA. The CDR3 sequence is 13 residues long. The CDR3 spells CSVEGSRSYGYTF. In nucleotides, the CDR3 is TGCAGCGTTGAAGGATCCAGGTCTTATGGCTACACCTTC.

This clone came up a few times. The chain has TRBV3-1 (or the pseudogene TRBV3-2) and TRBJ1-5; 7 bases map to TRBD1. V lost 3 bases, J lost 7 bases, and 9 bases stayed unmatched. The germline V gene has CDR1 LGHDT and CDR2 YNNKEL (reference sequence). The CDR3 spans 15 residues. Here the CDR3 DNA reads TGTGCCAGCAGCCAGGACTCGACAGGGACACAGCCCCAGCATTTT. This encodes CASSQDSTGTQPQHF.

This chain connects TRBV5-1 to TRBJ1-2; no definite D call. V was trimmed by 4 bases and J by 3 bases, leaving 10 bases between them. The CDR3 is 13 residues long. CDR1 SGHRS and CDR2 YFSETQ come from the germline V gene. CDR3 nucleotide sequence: TGCGCCAGCAGCCCGAGCGTGGACTATGGCTACACCTTC. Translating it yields CASSPSVDYGYTF.

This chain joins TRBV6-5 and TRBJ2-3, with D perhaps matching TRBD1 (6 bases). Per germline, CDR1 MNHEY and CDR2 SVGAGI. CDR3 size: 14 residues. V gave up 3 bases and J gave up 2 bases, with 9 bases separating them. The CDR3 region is CASSYTGNTDTQYF. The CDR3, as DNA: TGTGCCAGCAGTTATACAGGGAACACAGATACGCAGTATTTT.

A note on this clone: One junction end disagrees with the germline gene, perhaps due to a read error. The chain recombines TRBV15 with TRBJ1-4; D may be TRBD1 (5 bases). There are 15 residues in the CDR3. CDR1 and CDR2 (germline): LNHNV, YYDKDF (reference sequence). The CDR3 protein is CATGHRGVSNEKLFF. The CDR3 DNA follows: TGTGCCACCGGACATCGTGGGGTATCTAACGAAAAACTGTTTTTT.

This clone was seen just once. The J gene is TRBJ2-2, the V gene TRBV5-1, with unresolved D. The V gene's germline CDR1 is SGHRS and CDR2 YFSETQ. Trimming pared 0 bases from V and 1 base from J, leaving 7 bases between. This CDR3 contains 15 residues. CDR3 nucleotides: TGCGCCAGCAGCTTGGAGGCAGGGAACACCGGGGAGCTGTTTTTT. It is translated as CASSLEAGNTGELFF. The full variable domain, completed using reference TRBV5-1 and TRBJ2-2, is KAGVTQTPRYLIKTRGQQVTLSCSPISGHRSVSWYQQTPGQGLQFLFEYFSETQRNKGNFPGRFSGRQFSNSRSEMNVSTLELGDSALYLCASSLEAGNTGELFFGEGSRLTVL.

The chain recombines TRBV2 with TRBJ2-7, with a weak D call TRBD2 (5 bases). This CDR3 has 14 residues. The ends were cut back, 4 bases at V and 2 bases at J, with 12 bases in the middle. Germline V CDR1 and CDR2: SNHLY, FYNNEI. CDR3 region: CASSGGGGAYEQYF. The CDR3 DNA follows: TGTGCCAGCAGTGGTGGCGGAGGAGCCTACGAGCAGTACTTC.

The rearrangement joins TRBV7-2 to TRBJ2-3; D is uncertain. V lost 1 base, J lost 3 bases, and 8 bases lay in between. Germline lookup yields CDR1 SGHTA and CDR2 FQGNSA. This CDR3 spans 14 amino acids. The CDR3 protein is CASSLGLRTDTQYF. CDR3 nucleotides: TGTGCCAGCAGCTTAGGGCTGAGGACAGATACGCAGTATTTT.

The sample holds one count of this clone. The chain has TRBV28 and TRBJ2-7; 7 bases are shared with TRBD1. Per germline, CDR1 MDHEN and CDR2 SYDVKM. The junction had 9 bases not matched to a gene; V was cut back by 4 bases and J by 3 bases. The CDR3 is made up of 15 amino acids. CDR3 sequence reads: CASSSYRGSFYEQYF. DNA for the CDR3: TGTGCCAGCAGTTCATACAGGGGCTCGTTCTACGAGCAGTACTTC.

The CDR3 DNA sequence: TGTGCCAGCAGCCCCCACCCGGGACAGGGTACTGCTGGAAACACCATATATTTT. Protein product: CASSPHPGQGTAGNTIYF. The chain is built from TRBV9 and TRBJ1-3, with 9 bases aligning to TRBD1. This CDR3 spans 18 amino acids. V lost 4 bases and J lost 2; bases outside the gene matches: 13. The germline gives CDR1 SGDLS, CDR2 YYNGEE.